Following are 24 T cell receptor beta chains from one sample sequenced in a study of a mutant IDH1 vaccine in newly diagnosed glioma. Data came from immunoSEQ multiplex PCR; TCRdb stores just in-frame clones and leaves some out. The sample carries about 38,000 clones, 70% to 80% recorded once. Their antigens remain unidentified. Time point indicated: week 5, during vaccination. What each vaccine dose contained was 300 ug of mutant IDH1 20-mer peptide, accompanied by topical imiquimod. The material was PBMCs, obtained from a glioma patient whose treatment included an IDH1 peptide vaccine. These receptors were obtained from a man aged 35 to 55 with glioma.

The chain carries TRBV9 and TRBJ2-1, with 7 bases identical to TRBD2. Unmatched junction bases numbered 7, after V lost 7 bases and J lost 6 bases. CDR1 and CDR2 from the germline V gene are SGDLS and YYNGEE. The CDR3 loop spans 13 amino acids. The CDR3 is CASSRAGINEQFF. CDR3 coding DNA: TGTGCCAGCTCAAGAGCGGGGATCAATGAGCAGTTCTTC.

The table lists this clone with a few counts. The CDR3 bases are TGTGCCAGTACCCACGAGGGCGAGCAGTACTTC. Its protein is CASTHEGEQYF. The chain combines TRBV19 with TRBJ2-7, with D possibly being TRBD2 (5 bases). The CDR3 totals 11 residues. Per the germline V gene, CDR1 is LNHDA and CDR2 is SQIVND (reference sequence). Trimming stripped 7 bases from V and 6 bases from J, with 10 bases between.

The J gene is TRBJ2-1, the V gene TRBV6-5, with D uncertain. CDR1 is MNHEY and CDR2 is SVGAGI in the germline V gene. There are 11 residues in the CDR3. Trimming removed 8 bases at V and 5 bases at J, with 7 bases between. The CDR3 here is CASYLNNEQFF. CDR3 bases: TGTGCCAGCTACCTTAACAATGAGCAGTTCTTC.

This chain connects TRBV7-9 to TRBJ2-7; D ambiguous. V shed 6 bases and J shed 3 bases, with 12 bases lying between them. Germline CDR1 is SEHNR and CDR2 is FQNEAQ (reference sequence). The CDR3 has 13 residues. CDR3 sequence reads: CASSTDPYYEQYF. The CDR3 DNA reads TGTGCCAGCAGTACGGACCCCTACTACGAGCAGTACTTC.

In this sample, this clone turned up once. The gene calls are TRBV29-1 and TRBJ1-3, with unresolved D. Trimming removed 4 bases from V and 0 bases from J, with 4 bases in between. Germline-derived CDR1 and CDR2 are SQVTM and ANQGSEA. The length of the CDR3 is 12 residues. In DNA form, the CDR3 reads TGCAGCGTTGCGATCTCTGGAAACACCATATATTTT. It yields the protein CSVAISGNTIYF.

The chain links TRBV7-9 to TRBJ1-2, with D perhaps matching TRBD1 (6 bases). The CDR3 is 14 residues long. Germline V gene lookup returns CDR1 SEHNR and CDR2 FQNEAQ (reference sequence). V was clipped by 4 bases and J by 5 bases, with 14 bases between them. In DNA, the CDR3 is TGTGCCAGCAGCTCCTCCGGGACACTTTATGGCTACACCTTC. Protein sequence: CASSSSGTLYGYTF.

This clone occurred a few times. This sequence joins TRBV29-1 and TRBJ1-1; 7 nucleotides line up with TRBD1. This CDR3 is built from 11 residues. Per germline, CDR1 SQVTM and CDR2 ANQGSEA. J lost 8 bases, V lost 7 bases, and 7 bases had no gene match. The CDR3 nucleotides are TGCAGCGCCGCGGGGACAGTCGAAGCTTTCTTT. Amino acid sequence: CSAAGTVEAFF.

The chain is built from TRBV4-1 and TRBJ1-5, with D possibly matching TRBD1 (5 bases). Germline CDR1 is MGHRA and CDR2 is YSYEKL. V was pared by 3 bases and J by 0 bases, with 15 bases between. CDR3 length: 17 residues. DNA for the CDR3: TGCGCCAGCAGCCAGGTGGACAAGACTTATAGCAATCAGCCCCAGCATTTT. Its protein is CASSQVDKTYSNQPQHF.

The rearrangement links TRBV7-9 to TRBJ1-5; 7 bases map to TRBD1. The CDR3 contains 17 residues. The V and J ends lost 3 bases and 0 bases, in that order; junction bases with no gene match: 8. CDR1 is SEHNR, CDR2 FQNEAQ, per germline (reference sequence). The CDR3 loop is CASSLATGRYSNQPQHF. Written as DNA, the CDR3 is TGTGCCAGCAGCTTGGCGACAGGGAGGTATAGCAATCAGCCCCAGCATTTT. Using reference TRBV7-9 and TRBJ1-5 for the parts outside the CDR3, the full variable domain is DTGVSQNPRHKITKRGQNVTFRCDPISEHNRLYWYRQTLGQGPEFLTYFQNEAQLEKSRLLSDRFSAERPKGSFSTLEIQRTEQGDSAMYLCASSLATGRYSNQPQHFGDGTRLSIL.

V is TRBV4-2 and J is TRBJ1-2; tentative D call: TRBD1 (6 bases). V was trimmed by 0 bases and J by 4 bases, leaving 18 bases between them. The germline CDR1 and CDR2 sequences are LGHNA and YNFKEQ. The CDR3 spans 17 residues. DNA for the CDR3: TGTGCCAGCAGCCAAGATCTGGGGACATCGTGGAGCTATGGCTACACCTTC. This sequence encodes CASSQDLGTSWSYGYTF.

The chain joins TRBV25-1 to TRBJ1-2; no reliable D call. CDR3 size: 12 residues. Trimming took 7 bases from V and 2 from J, leaving 8 bases between them. The germline gives CDR1 MGHDK, CDR2 SYGVNS. The CDR3, as DNA: TGTGCCAGCACCACCGGGAACTATGGCTACACCTTC. Protein: CASTTGNYGYTF.

V and J are TRBV5-1 and TRBJ2-2; D is ambiguous. The CDR3 consists of 15 residues. The germline V gene encodes CDR1 SGHRS and CDR2 YFSETQ. The V and J ends lost 4 bases and 4 bases respectively, with 14 bases between them. CDR3 DNA sequence: TGCGCCAGCAGCCCCACCGACGGTATCACCGGGGAGCTGTTTTTT. Protein: CASSPTDGITGELFF.

The V call is TRBV6-1, the J call TRBJ1-1; D remains unclear. Trimming pared 6 bases from V and 4 bases from J, leaving 15 bases between. CDR3 length: 14 residues. Per the germline V gene, CDR1 is MNHNS and CDR2 is SASEGT. This CDR3 reads CASSTSSWSTEAFF. The CDR3 DNA follows: TGTGCCAGCAGCACCTCATCCTGGAGCACTGAAGCTTTCTTT.

The rearrangement links TRBV29-1 to TRBJ2-5; 8 positions agree with TRBD2. Trimming cost V 7 bases and J 11 bases; bases outside gene matches: 12. The CDR3 length is 12 residues. Germline V CDR1 and CDR2: SQVTM, ANQGSEA. The CDR3 loop reads CSANPPGGTQYF. CDR3 coding DNA: TGCAGCGCGAACCCACCGGGGGGGACACAGTACTTC. Together with reference TRBV29-1 and TRBJ2-5, the CDR3 gives the full variable domain: SAVISQKPSRDICQRGTSLTIQCQVDSQVTMMFWYRQQPGQSLTLIATANQGSEATYESGFVIDKFPISRPNLTFSTLTVSNMSPEDSSIYLCSANPPGGTQYFGPGTRLLVL.

This CDR3 is CASKDRHTEAFF. The CDR3 DNA reads as TGTGCCAGCAAAGACAGACACACTGAAGCTTTCTTT. This chain links TRBV2 with TRBJ1-1, with a tentative D call TRBD1 (5 bases). The CDR3 sequence is 12 residues long. CDR1 SNHLY and CDR2 FYNNEI come from the germline V gene. Trimming pared 7 bases from V and 3 bases from J, leaving 9 bases between.

The rearrangement links TRBV6-6 to TRBJ1-5; tentatively, D is TRBD1 (6 bases). This CDR3 is 16 amino acids long. Germline V gene lookup returns CDR1 MNHNY and CDR2 SVGAGI (reference sequence). V was shortened by 6 bases and J by 1 base, with 16 bases between the two germline ends. The CDR3 spells CASRPTGRGSNQPQHF. The CDR3 bases are TGTGCCAGCAGGCCTACAGGGAGGGGCAGCAATCAGCCCCAGCATTTT.

The gene calls are TRBV4-1 and TRBJ2-5; either TRBD1 or TRBD2 may supply D (5 bases each). This CDR3 is built from 15 residues. Trimming took 0 bases from V and 5 from J, leaving 13 bases between them. CDR1 and CDR2 (germline): MGHRA, YSYEKL. CDR3 bases: TGCGCCAGCAGCCAAGAAGGGGTGGGAGTGGAGACCCAGTACTTC. Translated, it gives CASSQEGVGVETQYF.

The chain employs TRBV2 and TRBJ1-6; D is uncertain. The V and J ends lost 7 bases and 3 bases respectively, with 7 bases between them. The CDR3 sequence is 13 residues long. Germline CDR1 and CDR2: SNHLY and FYNNEI. CDR3 in amino acids: CASITRYNSPLHF. The CDR3 DNA reads TGTGCCAGCATCACCCGCTATAATTCACCCCTCCACTTT.

The V and J genes are TRBV4-1 and TRBJ2-3, with TRBD2 identical over 9 bases. CDR1 is MGHRA and CDR2 is YSYEKL in the germline V gene. V was pared by 4 bases and J by 5 bases, with 13 bases of the junction left unmatched. The CDR3 runs to 17 residues. Written as DNA, the CDR3 is TGCGCCAGCAGCCCTTCCGCGGGCGGGGGGGCTGGAGATACGCAGTATTTT. This gives the protein CASSPSAGGGAGDTQYF.

V gene TRBV13 combines with J gene TRBJ1-2; D is unresolved. Per the germline V gene, CDR1 is PRHDT and CDR2 is FYEKMQ (reference sequence). Trimming took off 0 bases at V and 2 bases at J, with 10 bases between the two ends. CDR3 length: 15 amino acids. Written as DNA, the CDR3 is TGTGCCAGCAGCTTAGGCACCAGGACCAACTATGGCTACACCTTC. It specifies CASSLGTRTNYGYTF.

The CDR3 loop reads CASHRDRGRTDYEQYF. DNA of the CDR3: TGTGCCAGCCACCGGGACAGGGGTAGGACCGACTACGAGCAGTACTTC. V gene TRBV2 combines with J gene TRBJ2-7; TRBD1 aligns across 10 bases. This CDR3 has 16 residues. V was clipped by 8 bases and J by 3 bases; unmatched bases: 13. Germline V CDR1 and CDR2: SNHLY, FYNNEI.

The V and J genes are TRBV5-1 and TRBJ2-7, with D possibly TRBD2 on 5 matching bases. V shed 1 base and J shed 7 bases, with 15 bases lying between them. Germline values: CDR1 SGHRS, CDR2 YFSETQ. The CDR3 length is 14 residues. The CDR3 region has the DNA TGCGCCAGCAGCTTGATGGACTTGCAATTGGAGCAGTACTTC. This sequence encodes CASSLMDLQLEQYF.

This chain connects TRBV5-4 to TRBJ2-1; D uncertain. The CDR3 is made up of 11 amino acids. In germline, CDR1 is SGHNT, CDR2 YYREEE (reference sequence). V shed 4 bases and J shed 4 bases, with 3 bases lying between them. Written as DNA, the CDR3 is TGTGCCAGCAGCCAATACAATGAGCAGTTCTTC. Its protein is CASSQYNEQFF.

Sample share makes this clone medium-sized. The chain joins TRBV6-5 to TRBJ1-2, with D hard to call. Trimming cost V 8 bases and J 8 bases, with 15 bases left between them. Germline CDR1 reads MNHEY; CDR2 reads SVGAGI. CDR3 length: 12 residues. The CDR3 bases are TGTGCCAGCGCCTCCTCGGGGAAAGGCTACACCTTC. Residues: CASASSGKGYTF.